The 20 T cell receptor beta chains reported below all come from one sample, sequenced in a study of T cells in localized non-small cell lung cancer. Generated by immunoSEQ multiplex PCR, the TCRdb table keeps only in-frame clones and is missing some. The sample has 25,000 to 35,000 clones; 88% are singletons. Material: peripheral blood, obtained before any cancer treatment. Receptors were obtained from a female donor over 55 with stage III squamous cell lung carcinoma.

This sequence joins TRBV5-1 and TRBJ2-1, with D unresolved. The CDR3 runs 13 residues. V lost 2 bases to trimming and J lost 6 bases, with 9 bases between them. Germline V lookup: CDR1 SGHRS, CDR2 YFSETQ. The CDR3 reads CASSLGQANEQFF. In nucleotides, the CDR3 is TGCGCCAGCAGCTTAGGGCAGGCCAATGAGCAGTTCTTC.

Here the CDR3 reads CASSKGPGVDSSYEQYF. The CDR3, as DNA: TGTGCCAGCAGCAAAGGGCCAGGGGTGGATAGCTCCTACGAGCAGTACTTC. The chain carries TRBV21-1 and TRBJ2-7; the table gives TRBD1 as D, unverified against the DNA. TRBV21-1 is a documented pseudogene. There are 17 residues in the CDR3.

The chain uses TRBV19 and TRBJ2-3; TRBD2 aligns across 11 bases. Germline CDR1 LNHDA, CDR2 SQIVND (reference sequence). J was trimmed by 1 base and V by 9 bases; bases with no gene match: 12. This CDR3 contains 17 residues. The chain's CDR3 is CASKLAGGPARTDTQYF. The CDR3 DNA reads TGTGCCAGCAAATTAGCGGGAGGGCCGGCGCGCACAGATACGCAGTATTTT.

V usage is TRBV7-2 and J usage is TRBJ2-7, with D possibly called TRBD1 or TRBD2 (5 bases each). The CDR3 totals 13 residues. V dropped 5 bases and J dropped 4 bases, with 12 bases sitting between them. Germline V gene sequence: CDR1 SGHTA, CDR2 FQGNSA. CDR3 coding DNA: TGTGCCAGCAGCCTGGGACGGAATTACGAGCAGTACTTC. Translation gives CASSLGRNYEQYF.

The V and J genes are TRBV7-8 and TRBJ1-5; 12 bases fit TRBD1. V dropped 5 bases and J dropped 4; count of bases not matched to a gene: 6. Per germline, CDR1 SGHVS and CDR2 FQNEAQ. This CDR3 is 16 amino acids long. The CDR3 reads CASSLGTGGDNQPQHF. CDR3 in DNA: TGTGCCAGCAGCCTAGGGACAGGGGGCGATAATCAGCCCCAGCATTTT. Full variable domain (missing parts from reference TRBV7-8 and TRBJ1-5): GAGVSQSPRYKVAKRGQDVALRCDPISGHVSLFWYQQALGQGPEFLTYFQNEAQLDKSGLPSDRFFAERPEGSVSTLKIQRTQQEDSAVYLCASSLGTGGDNQPQHFGDGTRLSIL.

The rearrangement joins TRBV7-3 to TRBJ2-1; a possible D gene is TRBD1 (6 bases). The CDR3 consists of 15 residues. Germline-derived CDR1 and CDR2 are SGHTA and FQGTGA. The V and J ends lost 2 bases and 6 bases respectively, with 14 bases between them. The CDR3 region is CASSLGLGGFNEQFF. The CDR3 nucleotides are TGTGCCAGCAGCTTAGGCCTAGGGGGTTTCAATGAGCAGTTCTTC. The full variable domain, completed using reference TRBV7-3 and TRBJ2-1, is GAGVSQTPSNKVTEKGKYVELRCDPISGHTALYWYRQSLGQGPEFLIYFQGTGAADDSGLPNDRFFAVRPEGSVSTLKIQRTERGDSAVYLCASSLGLGGFNEQFFGPGTRLTVL.

The chain has TRBV13 and TRBJ2-1; 7 nucleotides align to TRBD1. The CDR3 has 15 residues. Germline V gives CDR1 PRHDT, CDR2 FYEKMQ (reference sequence). The trim removed 3 bases at V and 6 bases at J, leaving 8 bases unmatched. As DNA, the CDR3 is TGTGCCAGCAGCTTGAGACAGGGTCGCCCCAATGAGCAGTTCTTC. Its translation is CASSLRQGRPNEQFF.

The rearrangement joins TRBV6-1 to TRBJ1-2, with D possibly being TRBD1 (5 bases). Trimming took off 8 bases at V and 7 bases at J, with 14 bases between the two ends. The germline CDR1 and CDR2 sequences are MNHNS and SASEGT. The CDR3 contains 12 residues. CDR3 nucleotide sequence: TGTGCCAGCGGCGGGGCTCAAGGTGGCTACACCTTC. Translation: CASGGAQGGYTF.

This clone was observed a handful of times. This chain joins TRBV4-3 and TRBJ2-3, with 7 bases fitting TRBD2. Germline V gives CDR1 LGHNA, CDR2 YSLEER. This CDR3 spans 16 amino acids. The trim removed 0 bases at V and 5 bases at J, leaving 8 bases unmatched. In DNA form, the CDR3 reads TGCGCCAGCAGCCAAGATACGGGGGGAACGGGAGATACGCAGTATTTT. As protein: CASSQDTGGTGDTQYF.

The V call is TRBV11-3, the J call TRBJ2-2; 7 nucleotides line up with TRBD2. This CDR3 comprises 16 residues. The V and J ends lost 5 bases and 4 bases, in that order; junction bases with no gene match: 10. Germline V CDR1 and CDR2: SGHNT, YENEEA. The chain's CDR3 is CASSRAGGEVTGELFF. The CDR3 region has the DNA TGTGCCAGCAGCCGCGCTGGGGGGGAGGTCACCGGGGAGCTGTTTTTT.

The sample holds one count of this clone. The CDR3 loop is CASTLVGASNSPLHF. In DNA, the CDR3 is TGTGCCAGCACCTTGGTGGGAGCTTCGAATTCACCCCTCCACTTT. The chain has TRBV21-1 and TRBJ1-6. TRBV21-1 is noted as a pseudogene. The CDR3 spans 15 residues.

The chain links TRBV28 to TRBJ1-2; D perhaps matches TRBD1 (6 bases). The germline V gene has CDR1 MDHEN and CDR2 SYDVKM. This CDR3 region has 14 residues. V lost 5 bases and J 6 bases, leaving 16 bases between the germline ends. As DNA, the CDR3 is TGTGCCAGCAGTGTACACAGGGTGAGCGATGGCTACACCTTC. This gives the protein CASSVHRVSDGYTF.

The rearrangement uses TRBV6-5 and TRBJ2-5; 7 nucleotides agree with TRBD1. CDR1 is MNHEY and CDR2 is SVGAGI in the germline V gene. The ends lost 10 bases at V and 5 bases at J; junction bases unmatched: 10. This CDR3 is built from 13 residues. The CDR3 DNA is TGTGCCACCGAGACAGGGAATAAGGAGACCCAGTACTTC. Encoded protein: CATETGNKETQYF.

The chain employs TRBV4-2 and TRBJ2-2, with 10 bases matching TRBD2. Germline trimming cut 0 bases from V and 6 bases from J; bases unmatched to any gene: 7. CDR3 length: 17 amino acids. Germline V gives CDR1 LGHNA, CDR2 YNFKEQ. The CDR3 sequence is CASSQDPPLAGAGELFF. The CDR3 DNA reads TGTGCCAGCAGCCAAGACCCCCCCCTAGCGGGAGCCGGGGAGCTGTTTTTT.

The chain employs TRBV6-5 and TRBJ2-7; 7 nucleotides agree with TRBD1. CDR1 and CDR2 from the germline V gene are MNHEY and SVGAGI. The CDR3 loop spans 16 amino acids. V was pared by 4 bases and J by 1 base, with 10 bases of the junction left unmatched. As DNA, the CDR3 is TGTGCCAGCAGTTGCCCCGGGACAGAACTATCCTACGAGCAGTACTTC. Its translation is CASSCPGTELSYEQYF.

The chain uses TRBV18 and TRBJ1-5; D might be TRBD1 (5 bases). The germline CDR1 and CDR2 sequences are KGHSH and LQKENI. This CDR3 contains 14 residues. Trimming took 3 bases from V and 6 from J, leaving 12 bases between them. The CDR3 nucleotides read TGTGCCAGCTCACCCTCCGGGGGGGGTCAGCCCCAGCATTTT. Translating it yields CASSPSGGGQPQHF. Complete variable domain (other parts from reference TRBV18 and TRBJ1-5): NAGVMQNPRHLVRRRGQEARLRCSPMKGHSHVYWYRQLPEEGLKFMVYLQKENIIDESGMPKERFSAEFPKEGPSILRIQQVVRGDSAAYFCASSPSGGGQPQHFGDGTRLSIL.

J is TRBJ2-1 and V is TRBV30, with unresolved D. From germline, CDR1 is GTSNPN and CDR2 SVGIG (reference sequence). The V gene lost 2 bases and the J gene lost 4 bases, with 6 bases spanning the gap. The CDR3 spans 12 residues. CDR3 sequence reads: CAWSLGYNEQFF. The CDR3 DNA follows: TGTGCCTGGAGTTTAGGGTACAATGAGCAGTTCTTC.

The rearrangement uses TRBV6-6 and TRBJ2-2; maybe TRBD2 (5 bases). The V end lost 1 base, the J end lost 0 bases, and 9 bases lay between the germline ends. Germline V gene lookup returns CDR1 MNHNY and CDR2 SVGAGI (reference sequence). The CDR3 is 16 amino acids. CDR3 protein: CASSYFRDSNTGELFF. The CDR3 DNA reads TGTGCCAGCAGTTACTTTCGGGATTCGAACACCGGGGAGCTGTTTTTT.

The J gene is TRBJ2-2, the V gene TRBV28; perhaps TRBD1 as D (6 bases). Trimming cost V 7 bases and J 6 bases, with 15 bases left between them. CDR3 length: 14 amino acids. Germline loops: CDR1 MDHEN, CDR2 SYDVKM. CDR3 nucleotides: TGTGCCAGCACCCCACAGGGAGTATCCGGGGAGCTGTTTTTT. The encoded protein is CASTPQGVSGELFF.

The rearrangement links TRBV5-5 to TRBJ1-3, with TRBD1 as a possible D gene (6 bases). Deletions cut 4 bases from V and 3 bases from J, with 14 bases between. This CDR3 is 15 amino acids long. CDR1 and CDR2 (germline): SGHKS, YYEKEE (reference sequence). CDR3: CASSAAGAGGNTIYF. The CDR3 nucleotides read TGTGCCAGCAGCGCCGCGGGGGCCGGTGGAAACACCATATATTTT.